The source of this TCR beta chain is a study of blood T cell repertoires in COVID-19. Across the whole study: Collection of acute and convalescent COVID-19 samples took place in the United States, Italy and Spain. T cells, B-cell-depleted T cells, or PBMCs supplied cDNA or gDNA.

Adults between about 18 and 95 years of age took part from about 24 US areas. TCRdb's table, derived via immunoSEQ multiplex PCR, lists solely in-frame clones and lacks some. Of about 180,000 clones in the sample, 75% to 90% are singletons; the top ten hold roughly 2.4%. Source material: PBMCs or T cells enriched from blood (not recorded which). This TCR came from a woman between 35 and 50 years old with acute COVID-19.

CDR3 region: CASSLRGSFSYEQYF. As DNA, the CDR3 is TGTGCCAGCAGTTTAAGGGGGTCCTTCTCCTACGAGCAGTACTTC. The rearrangement links TRBV28 to TRBJ2-7, with D possibly matching TRBD1 (6 bases). Trimming pared 2 bases from V and 0 bases from J, leaving 11 bases between. This CDR3 comprises 15 residues. The germline gives CDR1 MDHEN, CDR2 SYDVKM.